The next 22 T cell receptor beta chains were all read from a single sample in a study of blood T cells in healthy people across ages (dated by TCRdb to between 2015 and 2016). Receptors were amplified or captured by 5' RACE. The reads were generated on an Illumina HiSeq 2500. A second roughly 6 to 11 cycle PCR used a sample-barcoded 5' primer and a J-beta primer mix. TCRdb ran its own pipeline on the public reads, namely fastp trimming at Q25 and MiXCR clone calling, and kept in-frame beta chains. Each entry is one CDR3 protein sequence, shown with its most common DNA and genes. In this sample the table shows a few hundred thousand distinct CDR3 sequences, 25% to 30% of which occur a single time. Approximately 30% of the sample belongs to the ten largest clones. Sequenced sample: blood. The receptor source for this set is a woman aged 70-85 years in good health.

V gene TRBV7-9 combines with J gene TRBJ2-1; 8 bases map to TRBD2. Trimming removed 11 bases from V and 4 bases from J; junction bases left unmatched: 10. The CDR3 spans 14 residues. Germline CDR1 SEHNR, CDR2 FQNEAQ (reference sequence). CDR3 region: CAQQVAGRYNEQFF. The CDR3 coding sequence is TGTGCCCAGCAGGTAGCGGGACGGTACAATGAGCAGTTCTTC.

The gene calls are TRBV11-2 and TRBJ2-1; 10 nucleotides align to TRBD2. Germline V gene lookup returns CDR1 SGHAT and CDR2 FQNNGV. V lost 7 bases to trimming and J lost 7 bases; unmatched junction nucleotides: 7. The CDR3 is 14 amino acids. The CDR3 nucleotides are TGTGCCAGCAAAAGCGGGAGGGCCGTAAATGAGCAGTTCTTC. Translating gives CASKSGRAVNEQFF.

The table lists this clonotype with a few counts. The chain combines TRBV6-1 with TRBJ1-1; a weak D match, TRBD1 (5 bases). V dropped 2 bases and J dropped 3 bases, with 10 bases sitting between them. The length of the CDR3 is 14 residues. From germline, CDR1 is MNHNS and CDR2 SASEGT. The DNA of the CDR3 is TGTGCCAGCAGTGAACCCGGGACTGACACTGAAGCTTTCTTT. It is translated as CASSEPGTDTEAFF.

This clonotype was observed many times. J is TRBJ2-7 and V is TRBV28; the match to TRBD2 covers 12 bases. With 8 bases clipped from V and 6 bases from J, the junction kept 8 bases outside the gene matches. CDR1 MDHEN and CDR2 SYDVKM come from the germline V gene. CDR3 length: 14 amino acids. CDR3 DNA sequence: TGTGCCAGCCTGGCTAGCGGGAGGGCCTCCGAGCAGTACTTC. Its protein is CASLASGRASEQYF. The variable domain in full, with the rest retrieved from reference TRBV28 and TRBJ2-7, is DVKVTQSSRYLVKRTGEKVFLECVQDMDHENMFWYRQDPGLGLRLIYFSYDVKMKEKGDIPEGYSVSREKKERFSLILESASTNQTSMYLCASLASGRASEQYFGPGTRLTVT.

This clonotype was seen just once. The V call is TRBV18, the J call TRBJ1-5; tentative D call: TRBD1 (6 bases). CDR1 and CDR2 (germline): KGHSH, LQKENI. V was shortened by 6 bases and J by 8 bases, with 20 bases between the two germline ends. This CDR3 is 15 amino acids long. The chain's CDR3 is CASSPQGHQGKPQHF. CDR3 DNA sequence: TGTGCCAGCTCCCCTCAGGGACATCAGGGAAAGCCCCAGCATTTT. The complete variable domain, with remaining parts taken from reference TRBV18 and TRBJ1-5, reads NAGVMQNPRHLVRRRGQEARLRCSPMKGHSHVYWYRQLPEEGLKFMVYLQKENIIDESGMPKERFSAEFPKEGPSILRIQQVVRGDSAAYFCASSPQGHQGKPQHFGDGTRLSIL.

This rearrangement joins TRBV28 to TRBJ2-2; a weak D match, TRBD2 (5 bases). V lost 6 bases to trimming and J lost 6 bases, with 20 bases between them. CDR3 length equals 16 residues. The germline CDR1 and CDR2 sequences are MDHEN and SYDVKM. In DNA, the CDR3 is TGTGCCAGCAGCCCCTCGGCCCGGAGGTACGCCGGGGAGCTGTTTTTT. Translating it yields CASSPSARRYAGELFF.

This clonotype came up a few times. The chain is built from TRBV10-3 and TRBJ1-1; no reliable D call. Germline CDR1 is ENHRY and CDR2 is SYGVKD. This CDR3 spans 13 amino acids. Trimming removed 3 bases from V and 3 bases from J, with 8 bases in between. The CDR3 reads CAISDGVHTEAFF. The CDR3 DNA is TGTGCCATCAGTGATGGGGTCCACACTGAAGCTTTCTTT.

Notes on this clonotype: A much larger clone lies one base from this, so it may be a read error. The V call is TRBV12-3 or TRBV12-4, the J call TRBJ1-2; no clear D. The CDR3 loop spans 14 amino acids. Here the CDR3 reads CAGSFGTASYGYTF. CDR3 nucleotides: TGTGCCGGCAGTTTCGGCACAGCCTCCTATGGCTACACCTTC.

This clonotype was observed a handful of times. The rearrangement joins TRBV14 to TRBJ2-1; D is unclear. Germline CDR1 SGHDN, CDR2 FVKESK. Trimming removed 0 bases at V and 4 bases at J, with 7 bases between. The CDR3 sequence is 14 residues long. The CDR3 sequence is CASSQDNWYNEQFF. CDR3 nucleotides: TGTGCCAGCAGCCAAGATAATTGGTACAATGAGCAGTTCTTC.

This clonotype was recorded a few times. The chain uses TRBV9 and TRBJ1-5; 7 bases agree with TRBD1. J was trimmed by 4 bases and V by 4 bases; bases with no gene match: 8. CDR1 SGDLS and CDR2 YYNGEE come from the germline V gene. The CDR3 runs 15 residues. For the CDR3, the DNA is TGTGCCAGCAGCCCCGGGGACAGACCTAATCAGCCCCAGCATTTT. Protein: CASSPGDRPNQPQHF.

This clonotype was counted at least ten times. V usage is TRBV12-3 or TRBV12-4 and J usage is TRBJ2-1, with D unresolved. The CDR3 covers 12 residues. The V and J ends lost 6 bases and 5 bases respectively, with 8 bases between them. CDR3 loop: CASSTLNNEQFF. The CDR3 coding sequence is TGTGCCAGCAGCACGTTGAACAATGAGCAGTTCTTC.

Only a few counts were recorded for this clonotype. J is TRBJ1-6 and V is TRBV7-9; tentatively, D is TRBD1 (6 bases). The length of the CDR3 is 12 residues. Trimming pared 6 bases from V and 9 bases from J, leaving 9 bases between. Germline V CDR1 and CDR2: SEHNR, FQNEAQ (reference sequence). CDR3 amino acids: CASSYRASPLHF. The DNA for the CDR3 is TGTGCCAGCAGTTACAGGGCTTCACCCCTCCACTTT. The whole variable domain, filled in from reference TRBV7-9 and TRBJ1-6, reads DTGVSQNPRHKITKRGQNVTFRCDPISEHNRLYWYRQTLGQGPEFLTYFQNEAQLEKSRLLSDRFSAERPKGSFSTLEIQRTEQGDSAMYLCASSYRASPLHFGNGTRLTVT.

This clonotype occurred a few times. The CDR3 is CASSQELAYGYTF. DNA for the CDR3: TGCGCCAGCAGCCAGGAACTTGCTTATGGCTACACCTTC. This chain connects TRBV4-3 to TRBJ1-2; D is unclear. The V gene's germline CDR1 is LGHNA and CDR2 YSLEER. CDR3 length: 13 residues. Deletions cut 3 bases from V and 5 bases from J, with 10 bases between.

This chain joins TRBV12-5 and TRBJ2-3; 9 bases fit TRBD1. CDR3 length: 16 amino acids. The V gene's germline CDR1 is LGHNT and CDR2 FRNRAP. Unmatched junction bases numbered 6, after V lost 0 bases and J lost 5 bases. CDR3 DNA: TGTGCTAGTGGTTTGGTTGCGACAGGGGGAAAAGATACGCAGTATTTT. Amino acids: CASGLVATGGKDTQYF.

A few counts support this clonotype. The rearrangement links TRBV6-2 or TRBV6-3 to TRBJ2-3; D possibly corresponds to TRBD1 (5 bases). The CDR3 runs to 16 residues. V was cut by 4 bases and J by 0 bases, with 14 bases left in between. Germline lookup yields CDR1 MNHEY and CDR2 SVGEGT. The CDR3 DNA reads as TGTGCCAGCAGTTCTCCCGGTGCAGGGAGCACAGATACGCAGTATTTT. Amino acid sequence: CASSSPGAGSTDTQYF.

This clonotype was seen only a few times. The chain couples TRBV11-2 to TRBJ2-2, with TRBD2 matching 8 bases. The length of the CDR3 is 16 residues. The V gene end was trimmed by 6 bases and the J gene end by 6 bases; junction bases not matched to a gene: 12. The V gene's germline CDR1 is SGHAT and CDR2 FQNNGV. CDR3 loop: CASSYQAGARAGELFF. The CDR3 region has the DNA TGTGCCAGCAGTTATCAAGCGGGAGCGAGGGCCGGGGAGCTGTTTTTT.

This clonotype appeared many times. The genes are TRBV25-1 and TRBJ1-2, with D possibly TRBD1 on 5 matching bases. Trimming removed 3 bases at V and 0 bases at J, with 11 bases between. Germline V lookup: CDR1 MGHDK, CDR2 SYGVNS. The length of the CDR3 is 15 residues. CDR3 DNA: TGTGCCAGCAGTGAGGGACGGCGAGCTAACTATGGCTACACCTTC. Its translation is CASSEGRRANYGYTF.

The V gene is TRBV9, the J gene TRBJ1-2, with 8 bases identical to TRBD1. This CDR3 has 15 residues. J lost 3 bases, V lost 0 bases, and 4 bases had no gene match. Per the germline V gene, CDR1 is SGDLS and CDR2 is YYNGEE. CDR3 coding DNA: TGTGCCAGCAGCGTAGCAGGACAGGGTGACTATGGCTACACCTTC. Protein: CASSVAGQGDYGYTF.

The rearrangement joins TRBV6-5 to TRBJ2-5, with a weak D call TRBD1 (5 bases). This CDR3 contains 13 residues. The germline V gene has CDR1 MNHEY and CDR2 SVGAGI. V was pared by 6 bases and J by 0 bases, with 8 bases between. The CDR3 protein is CASRTEYQETQYF. The CDR3, as DNA: TGTGCCAGCAGGACAGAGTACCAAGAGACCCAGTACTTC.

V is TRBV11-2 and J is TRBJ1-1; 10 bases match TRBD1. The CDR3 sequence is 14 residues long. CDR1 is SGHAT, CDR2 FQNNGV, per germline. With 4 bases clipped from V and 4 bases from J, the junction kept 3 bases outside the gene matches. This CDR3 is CASSYGQGGTEAFF. In DNA form, the CDR3 reads TGTGCCAGCAGCTACGGACAGGGGGGCACTGAAGCTTTCTTT. The entire variable domain, with the rest obtained from reference TRBV11-2 and TRBJ1-1, is as follows: EAGVAQSPRYKIIEKRQSVAFWCNPISGHATLYWYQQILGQGPKLLIQFQNNGVVDDSQLPKDRFSAERLKGVDSTLKIQPAKLEDSAVYLCASSYGQGGTEAFFGQGTRLTVV.

This clonotype was seen a handful of times. The chain carries TRBV10-3 and TRBJ2-5; 7 bases agree with TRBD1. V was clipped by 6 bases and J by 5 bases; unmatched bases: 6. The CDR3 has 13 amino acids. CDR1 is ENHRY, CDR2 SYGVKD, per germline. CDR3 nucleotides: TGTGCCATCAGGGGACAGCCGGCGGAGACCCAGTACTTC. This codes for CAIRGQPAETQYF.

The rearrangement uses TRBV20-1 and TRBJ2-7; weak D call: TRBD2 (8 bases). The CDR3 totals 15 residues. Per the germline V gene, CDR1 is DFQATT and CDR2 is SNEGSKA (reference sequence). Trimming left V 5 bases short and J 6 bases short, with 23 bases between. The CDR3 sequence is CSAESPSGHRGEQYF. The CDR3 coding sequence is TGCAGTGCTGAGAGCCCTAGCGGGCACAGGGGCGAGCAGTACTTC.